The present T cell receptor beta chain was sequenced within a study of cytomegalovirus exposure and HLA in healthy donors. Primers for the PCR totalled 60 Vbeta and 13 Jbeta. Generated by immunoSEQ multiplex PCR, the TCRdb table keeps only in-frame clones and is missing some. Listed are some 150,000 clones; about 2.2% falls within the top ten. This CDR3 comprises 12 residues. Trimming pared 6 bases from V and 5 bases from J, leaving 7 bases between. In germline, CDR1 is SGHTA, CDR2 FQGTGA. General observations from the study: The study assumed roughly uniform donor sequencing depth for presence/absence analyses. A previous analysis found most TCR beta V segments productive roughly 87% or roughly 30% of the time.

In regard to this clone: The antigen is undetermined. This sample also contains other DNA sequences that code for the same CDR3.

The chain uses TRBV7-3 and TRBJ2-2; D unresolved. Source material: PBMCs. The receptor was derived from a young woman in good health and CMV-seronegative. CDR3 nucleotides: TGTGCCAGCAGTCCCCGGACCGGGGAGCTGTTTTTT. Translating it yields CASSPRTGELFF. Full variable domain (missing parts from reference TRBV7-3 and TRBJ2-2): GAGVSQTPSNKVTEKGKYVELRCDPISGHTALYWYRQSLGQGPEFLIYFQGTGAADDSGLPNDRFFAVRPEGSVSTLKIQRTERGDSAVYLCASSPRTGELFFGEGSRLTVL.